The 27 T cell receptor beta chains below were found in one sample sequenced in a study of blood T cell repertoires in COVID-19. Data came from immunoSEQ multiplex PCR; TCRdb stores just in-frame clones and leaves some out. Counted here are roughly 55,000 clones, around 79% occurring once; the ten biggest clones make up roughly 3.2%. Sequencing was carried out using peripheral blood. The receptors stem from a man in his 60s with acute or convalescent COVID-19.

The V call is TRBV6-1, the J call TRBJ1-1; D remains unclear. Germline-derived CDR1 and CDR2 are MNHNS and SASEGT. The CDR3 runs to 12 residues. Trimming cost V 4 bases and J 4 bases, with 7 bases left between them. This CDR3 reads CASSGALTEAFF. The CDR3 DNA sequence: TGTGCCAGCAGTGGAGCCCTCACTGAAGCTTTCTTT.

The rearrangement joins TRBV5-1 to TRBJ1-1; D possibly corresponds to TRBD1 (5 bases). V was pared by 1 base and J by 3 bases, with 10 bases between. CDR3 size: 14 residues. Germline V CDR1 and CDR2: SGHRS, YFSETQ. The CDR3 nucleotides are TGCGCCAGCAGCTTGAGCGGGGACCACACTGAAGCTTTCTTT. Protein sequence: CASSLSGDHTEAFF. Full variable domain (rest looked up from reference TRBV5-1 and TRBJ1-1): KAGVTQTPRYLIKTRGQQVTLSCSPISGHRSVSWYQQTPGQGLQFLFEYFSETQRNKGNFPGRFSGRQFSNSRSEMNVSTLELGDSALYLCASSLSGDHTEAFFGQGTRLTVV.

The chain couples TRBV7-2 to TRBJ1-1, with D possibly TRBD1 on 6 matching bases. The CDR3 spans 15 residues. V was clipped by 7 bases and J by 14 bases, with 29 bases between them. Per germline, CDR1 SGHTA and CDR2 FQGNSA. CDR3 loop: CASKPSSLDFRQAFF. The CDR3 DNA reads TGTGCCAGCAAACCCAGCAGCTTAGATTTTCGACAGGCCTTCTTT.

The chain links TRBV28 to TRBJ2-7; 9 nucleotides agree with TRBD1. The junction had 6 bases not matched to a gene; V was cut back by 4 bases and J by 5 bases. Per germline, CDR1 MDHEN and CDR2 SYDVKM. The CDR3 consists of 14 residues. The CDR3 DNA is TGTGCCAGCAGTTCGGGACAGGGTTACCACGAGCAGTACTTC. It is translated as CASSSGQGYHEQYF.

The chain combines TRBV9 with TRBJ2-1; D possibly corresponds to TRBD2 (7 bases). The CDR3 runs 17 residues. V was cut by 0 bases and J by 0 bases, with 13 bases left in between. CDR1 and CDR2 (germline): SGDLS, YYNGEE. CDR3 sequence reads: CASSVAGGASSYNEQFF. Here the CDR3 DNA reads TGTGCCAGCAGCGTAGCTGGGGGGGCAAGCTCCTACAATGAGCAGTTCTTC.

The chain links TRBV7-3 to TRBJ2-2; possibly TRBD1 for D (5 bases). The CDR3 is 13 amino acids. Germline CDR1 is SGHTA and CDR2 is FQGTGA. Between the trimmed V and J ends, which lost 3 bases and 5 bases, there was a span of 7 bases. CDR3 in amino acids: CASSFPGTGELFF. The CDR3 bases are TGTGCCAGCAGCTTCCCAGGGACCGGGGAGCTGTTTTTT.

As DNA, the CDR3 is TGTGCCAGCACTGTTTCGATCTCTAAACAAGAGACCCAGTACTTC. Protein: CASTVSISKQETQYF. V and J are TRBV6-5 and TRBJ2-5; the D is unclear. Germline V gene lookup returns CDR1 MNHEY and CDR2 SVGAGI. Trimming removed 7 bases at V and 2 bases at J, with 17 bases between. The CDR3 extends over 15 amino acids.

The chain couples TRBV28 to TRBJ2-3; no firm D call. The V end was cut by 5 bases, the J end by 6 bases, with 9 bases between. CDR1 and CDR2 (germline): MDHEN, SYDVKM. The CDR3 loop spans 12 amino acids. The CDR3 loop is CASSLLRDTQYF. The CDR3 DNA reads TGTGCCAGCAGTCTCTTGAGGGATACGCAGTATTTT.

The chain recombines TRBV28 with TRBJ2-7; 7 bases map to TRBD1. Trimming removed 3 bases from V and 3 bases from J; junction bases left unmatched: 5. Germline V gene sequence: CDR1 MDHEN, CDR2 SYDVKM. There are 14 residues in the CDR3. The CDR3 region has the DNA TGTGCCAGCAGTTTTAGCGACAGGGACTACGAGCAGTACTTC. Amino acids: CASSFSDRDYEQYF.

The chain is built from TRBV7-2 and TRBJ2-7; TRBD2 matches 11 bases. There are 15 residues in the CDR3. CDR1 and CDR2 (germline): SGHTA, FQGNSA. V lost 6 bases, J lost 2 bases, and 6 bases stayed unmatched. CDR3 DNA: TGTGCCAGCAGTCGGGGACTAGCGGTTCCCTACGAGCAGTACTTC. Encoded protein: CASSRGLAVPYEQYF.

The V and J genes are TRBV2 and TRBJ1-1; D possibly corresponds to TRBD1 (6 bases). There are 13 residues in the CDR3. Germline CDR1 SNHLY, CDR2 FYNNEI. Trimming removed 4 bases at V and 6 bases at J, with 12 bases between. Written as DNA, the CDR3 is TGTGCCAGCAGTGCAACAGGGCGGCCTGAAGCTTTCTTT. Translating gives CASSATGRPEAFF. The full variable domain, with the rest looked up from reference TRBV2 and TRBJ1-1, is EPEVTQTPSHQVTQMGQEVILRCVPISNHLYFYWYRQILGQKVEFLVSFYNNEISEKSEIFDDQFSVERPDGSNFTLKIRSTKLEDSAMYFCASSATGRPEAFFGQGTRLTVV.

The genes are TRBV30 and TRBJ1-3; TRBD1 matches 7 bases. V lost 2 bases to trimming and J lost 2 bases; unmatched junction nucleotides: 0. The CDR3 loop spans 13 amino acids. Germline V gene sequence: CDR1 GTSNPN, CDR2 SVGIG (reference sequence). The CDR3 sequence is CAWSQGAGNTIYF. The CDR3 coding sequence is TGTGCCTGGAGTCAGGGGGCTGGAAACACCATATATTTT.

This clone was observed a single time. The genes are TRBV5-1 and TRBJ1-6; 12 bases match TRBD1. Germline assignment: CDR1 SGHRS and CDR2 YFSETQ. The CDR3 has 19 amino acids. J was trimmed by 0 bases and V by 4 bases; bases with no gene match: 8. CDR3: CASSQGTGGSSSYNSPLHF. The CDR3 DNA follows: TGCGCCAGCAGCCAAGGGACAGGGGGCTCGAGCTCCTATAATTCACCCCTCCACTTT.

The chain recombines TRBV6-5 with TRBJ1-2; the match to TRBD1 covers 10 bases. J gave up 9 bases and V 6 bases, and 7 bases lay outside the gene matches. The CDR3 covers 13 residues. Germline V gene sequence: CDR1 MNHEY, CDR2 SVGAGI. Here the CDR3 reads CASSSTGGMSYTF. CDR3 nucleotide sequence: TGTGCCAGCAGCTCGACAGGGGGCATGAGCTACACCTTC.

In DNA form, the CDR3 reads TGTGCCAGCAGCTTGGACAGGGAGACGTACAATGAGCAGTTCTTC. It is translated as CASSLDRETYNEQFF. This chain uses TRBV7-7 with TRBJ2-1; 8 bases align to TRBD1. Germline assignment: CDR1 SSHAT and CDR2 FNYEAQ (reference sequence). This CDR3 has 15 amino acids. Unmatched junction bases numbered 5, after V lost 3 bases and J lost 4 bases.

The chain links TRBV19 to TRBJ1-2, with D possibly TRBD1 on 5 matching bases. The CDR3 has 17 amino acids. V lost 7 bases and J lost 4, with 25 bases in between. CDR1 and CDR2 from the germline V gene are LNHDA and SQIVND (reference sequence). The CDR3 loop reads CASNPLFGGAVGYGYTF. CDR3 bases: TGTGCCAGTAACCCCTTATTTGGAGGGGCGGTGGGCTATGGCTACACCTTC.

J is TRBJ2-5 and V is TRBV7-6; D not resolved. The V gene's germline CDR1 is SGHVS and CDR2 FNYEAQ. Trimming stripped 5 bases from V and 1 base from J, with 11 bases between. The length of the CDR3 is 14 residues. The CDR3 region is CASSHAARQETQYF. The CDR3 coding sequence is TGTGCCAGCAGCCACGCGGCCCGCCAAGAGACCCAGTACTTC.

The chain is built from TRBV21-1 and TRBJ1-4. TRBV21-1 is deemed a pseudogene. CDR3 size: 13 residues. The CDR3 loop reads CASSRESSEKLFF. CDR3 nucleotides: TGTGCCAGCAGCAGGGAGAGCAGTGAAAAACTGTTTTTT.

The chain has TRBV6-4 and TRBJ1-2; D may be TRBD1 (6 bases). Germline V gives CDR1 MRHNA, CDR2 SNTAGT. Between the trimmed V and J ends, which lost 2 bases and 2 bases, there was a span of 6 bases. CDR3 size: 13 residues. CDR3 protein: CASSDGTNYGYTF. The CDR3 DNA sequence: TGTGCCAGCAGTGACGGGACAAACTATGGCTACACCTTC.

The chain combines TRBV6-1 with TRBJ1-5; TRBD1 agrees at 7 bases. This CDR3 region has 14 residues. The germline CDR1 and CDR2 sequences are MNHNS and SASEGT. The V and J ends lost 2 bases and 5 bases, in that order; junction bases with no gene match: 3. Here the CDR3 DNA reads TGTGCCAGCAGTGAAAGGACAGGCTATCAGCCCCAGCATTTT. Protein sequence: CASSERTGYQPQHF.

The V gene is TRBV19, the J gene TRBJ2-3; 10 bases match TRBD2. CDR3 length: 17 amino acids. Looked up from germline, CDR1 is LNHDA and CDR2 is SQIVND (reference sequence). V gave up 0 bases and J gave up 2 bases; unmatched junction bases: 5. CDR3 nucleotides: TGTGCCAGTAGTATAGATGCTAGCGGGGGATCCACAGATACGCAGTATTTT. This translates into CASSIDASGGSTDTQYF.

V and J are TRBV6-5 and TRBJ1-1; D is unclear. Germline loops: CDR1 MNHEY, CDR2 SVGAGI. The CDR3 loop spans 15 amino acids. The V and J ends lost 2 bases and 1 base respectively, with 11 bases between them. The CDR3 region has the DNA TGTGCCAGCAGTTACACCGGGTCCCAGAACACTGAAGCTTTCTTT. It codes for CASSYTGSQNTEAFF.

The chain employs TRBV7-2 and TRBJ1-6; tentative D call: TRBD1 (6 bases). CDR3 length: 18 amino acids. V was cut by 1 base and J by 10 bases, with 23 bases left in between. Germline V gene sequence: CDR1 SGHTA, CDR2 FQGNSA. The chain's CDR3 is CASSLEATRELGGSPLHF. DNA of the CDR3: TGTGCCAGCAGCTTAGAGGCCACCAGGGAGTTAGGGGGATCACCCCTCCACTTT.

V is TRBV15 and J is TRBJ1-1; 8 nucleotides match TRBD1. The V segment lost 3 bases and the J segment 6 bases; nucleotides outside the gene matches: 12. This CDR3 comprises 16 residues. Germline-derived CDR1 and CDR2 are LNHNV and YYDKDF (reference sequence). Written as DNA, the CDR3 is TGTGCCACCAGCAGGTACCCACAGGGGGACAAAGCTGAAGCTTTCTTT. As protein: CATSRYPQGDKAEAFF.

In its sample, this clone was seen a few times. The rearrangement links TRBV5-1 to TRBJ1-2; 11 positions agree with TRBD1. The CDR3 runs to 17 residues. Per germline, CDR1 SGHRS and CDR2 YFSETQ. V lost 3 bases and J lost 4; bases outside the gene matches: 11. CDR3 bases: TGCGCCAGCAGCTCGAGGACAGGGGGCGCGGCGGGCTATGGCTACACCTTC. It specifies CASSSRTGGAAGYGYTF.

DNA for the CDR3: TGTGCCAGTAGTATGGGAGGCTTATCCTTAAACGATATCTACACCTTC. This codes for CASSMGGLSLNDIYTF. This sequence joins TRBV19 and TRBJ1-2; D gene unclear. The germline CDR1 and CDR2 sequences are LNHDA and SQIVND (reference sequence). V was clipped by 3 bases and J by 10 bases, with 24 bases between them. The CDR3 length is 16 residues.

The genes are TRBV7-2 and TRBJ1-1; D might be TRBD1 (5 bases). The V end lost 6 bases, the J end lost 1 base, and 12 bases lay between the germline ends. This CDR3 comprises 14 residues. Germline lookup yields CDR1 SGHTA and CDR2 FQGNSA. CDR3 in DNA: TGTGCCAGCAGTACCCCAGGGTGGAACACTGAAGCTTTCTTT. Amino acids: CASSTPGWNTEAFF.